Each of the 26 T cell receptor beta chains below was sequenced from the same sample in a study of T cells in Graves' hyperthyroidism and ophthalmopathy. The investigators amplified TCR beta CDR3 regions from RNA transcripts. When the TCR CDR3 underwent first-round RT-PCR, the HTBI primer set was used. TCRdb called the multiplex PCR reads again in MiXCR, with one record for every CDR3 protein. The sample contains approximately 490,000 distinct CDR3 sequences, 20% to 25% of which appear only once. Sequencing was performed on blood. The receptors originated from a woman between 70 and 85 years old with Graves' ophthalmopathy.

The chain is built from TRBV10-3 and TRBJ2-7; 7 nucleotides match TRBD1. The trim removed 7 bases at V and 2 bases at J, leaving 8 bases unmatched. Looked up from germline, CDR1 is ENHRY and CDR2 is SYGVKD. The CDR3 has 14 amino acids. CDR3: CAITGTEGPYEQYF. The CDR3 DNA sequence: TGTGCCATCACCGGGACAGAGGGTCCCTACGAGCAGTACTTC.

This clonotype was picked up a small number of times. The rearrangement links TRBV2 to TRBJ1-3; D not resolved. The CDR3 is 12 residues long. Germline V lookup: CDR1 SNHLY, CDR2 FYNNEI. The germline V and J ends were trimmed by 7 bases and 4 bases, with 8 bases remaining between them. The CDR3 DNA sequence: TGTGCCAGCACGGCCTCCGGAAACACCATATATTTT. Amino acid sequence: CASTASGNTIYF.

There are a few counts of this clonotype. The chain has TRBV11-2 and TRBJ1-1; 7 bases agree with TRBD1. The CDR3 runs to 13 residues. V gave up 5 bases and J gave up 6 bases; unmatched junction bases: 6. Per the germline V gene, CDR1 is SGHAT and CDR2 is FQNNGV. The CDR3 region has the DNA TGTGCCAGCAGCCCGGCAGGGGGATCTGAAGCTTTCTTT. Amino acids: CASSPAGGSEAFF.

This clonotype has ten or more counts. The DNA for the CDR3 is TGCAGTGCTTTCCAAGAGACCCAGTACTTC. Amino acids: CSAFQETQYF. The rearrangement links TRBV20-1 to TRBJ2-5; D is unclear. The CDR3 sequence is 10 residues long. CDR1 and CDR2 (germline): DFQATT, SNEGSKA (reference sequence). The V end was cut by 5 bases, the J end by 1 base, with 2 bases between.

The chain uses TRBV27 and TRBJ2-7; 10 nucleotides match TRBD2. Looked up from germline, CDR1 is MNHEY and CDR2 is SMNVEV (reference sequence). Unmatched junction bases numbered 14, after V lost 5 bases and J lost 1 base. This CDR3 is built from 18 residues. For the CDR3, the DNA is TGTGCCAGCAGTACATTATTCGGCCGGACTAGCGGATCCTACGAGCAGTACTTC. Its protein product is CASSTLFGRTSGSYEQYF.

This clonotype was seen repeatedly, ten times or more. V gene TRBV11-2 combines with J gene TRBJ2-7, with 8 bases fitting TRBD2. Germline V gene sequence: CDR1 SGHAT, CDR2 FQNNGV. V lost 2 bases, J lost 5 bases, and 5 bases stayed unmatched. This CDR3 is 14 amino acids long. The CDR3 protein is CASSLRSGRNEQYF. Here the CDR3 DNA reads TGTGCCAGCAGCTTAAGGAGCGGGAGAAACGAGCAGTACTTC.

This clonotype was counted between two and nine times. The genes are TRBV7-3 and TRBJ2-5, with 7 bases that match TRBD2. From germline, CDR1 is SGHTA and CDR2 FQGTGA. The CDR3 loop spans 15 amino acids. Trimming at V came to 4 bases and at J to 3 bases, leaving 8 bases not matched to a gene. For the CDR3, the DNA is TGTGCCAGCAGCTCGGCAGGGAGGGGCAAAGAGACCCAGTACTTC. Amino acids: CASSSAGRGKETQYF.

The V call is TRBV5-1, the J call TRBJ1-4; TRBD1 aligns across 10 bases. This CDR3 is 15 amino acids long. Germline loops: CDR1 SGHRS, CDR2 YFSETQ. Unmatched junction bases numbered 6, after V lost 5 bases and J lost 5 bases. The CDR3: CASRPSGQGNEKLFF. In DNA, the CDR3 is TGCGCCAGCAGACCATCGGGACAGGGGAATGAAAAACTGTTTTTT. The full variable domain, its missing parts supplied by reference TRBV5-1 and TRBJ1-4, is KAGVTQTPRYLIKTRGQQVTLSCSPISGHRSVSWYQQTPGQGLQFLFEYFSETQRNKGNFPGRFSGRQFSNSRSEMNVSTLELGDSALYLCASRPSGQGNEKLFFGSGTQLSVL.

The table lists this clonotype with a few counts. The chain combines TRBV2 with TRBJ1-2; possible D gene TRBD1, 5 bases. CDR1 SNHLY and CDR2 FYNNEI come from the germline V gene. The CDR3 runs to 15 residues. V gave up 6 bases and J gave up 0 bases, with 14 bases separating them. DNA of the CDR3: TGTGCCAGCAGCCCGGGGGAGGGGACTAACTATGGCTACACCTTC. Its translation: CASSPGEGTNYGYTF.

CDR3 loop: CASSLSTENYGYTF. CDR3 bases: TGCGCCAGCAGCTTAAGTACAGAGAACTATGGCTACACCTTC. V is TRBV5-1 and J is TRBJ1-2; D is unclear. CDR1 is SGHRS, CDR2 YFSETQ, per germline. Trimming cost V 2 bases and J 2 bases, with 10 bases left between them. CDR3 length: 14 residues.

J is TRBJ2-7 and V is TRBV20-1; TRBD2 might be the D (6 bases). The CDR3 sequence is 15 residues long. Per germline, CDR1 DFQATT and CDR2 SNEGSKA (reference sequence). CDR3 nucleotides: TGCAGCGTCCCAACTGCCGGGACTTCCGCCTACGAGCAGTACTTC. It is translated as CSVPTAGTSAYEQYF.

The J gene is TRBJ1-2, the V gene TRBV7-3; D is undetermined. From germline, CDR1 is SGHTA and CDR2 FQGTGA. This CDR3 is built from 15 residues. Trimming took 0 bases from V and 0 from J, leaving 8 bases between them. The CDR3 DNA reads as TGTGCCAGCAGCTTAACGGGTGGGGCTAACTATGGCTACACCTTC. Its protein product is CASSLTGGANYGYTF.

This sequence joins TRBV24-1 and TRBJ1-5, with no clear D. The CDR3 consists of 15 residues. The V and J ends lost 4 bases and 0 bases respectively, with 9 bases between them. The germline CDR1 and CDR2 sequences are KGHDR and SFDVKD. The CDR3 nucleotides read TGTGCCACCAGTGACGGGGTTTATAGCAATCAGCCCCAGCATTTT. Translated, it gives CATSDGVYSNQPQHF.

This clonotype was counted many times. This chain connects TRBV2 to TRBJ1-2; no clear D gene. The CDR3 totals 16 residues. With 2 bases removed from V and 0 bases from J, the gap between germline ends came to 13 bases. CDR1 and CDR2 (germline): SNHLY, FYNNEI. Here the CDR3 DNA reads TGTGCCAGCAGTGAACTGGGCCAGAAGTCTAACTATGGCTACACCTTC. Its protein is CASSELGQKSNYGYTF.

This clonotype came up a few times. The chain links TRBV5-4 to TRBJ1-1; tentatively, D is TRBD1 (6 bases). The V gene's germline CDR1 is SGHNT and CDR2 YYREEE (reference sequence). CDR3 size: 13 residues. V was shortened by 7 bases and J by 1 base, with 11 bases between the two germline ends. In DNA form, the CDR3 reads TGTGCCAGCGTGGGAGGGGGGAACACTGAAGCTTTCTTT. Its protein is CASVGGGNTEAFF.

The rearrangement links TRBV6-5 to TRBJ2-1; 15 bases are a match to TRBD2. Germline loops: CDR1 MNHEY, CDR2 SVGAGI. The CDR3 is made up of 21 amino acids. Germline trimming cut 0 bases from V and 0 bases from J; bases unmatched to any gene: 9. DNA for the CDR3: TGTGCCAGCAGTTACTCGAGAGGTGGGACTAGCGGGAGGAGCTCCTACAATGAGCAGTTCTTC. It encodes CASSYSRGGTSGRSSYNEQFF.

This chain joins TRBV5-1 and TRBJ2-7; D not certain. The germline V and J ends were trimmed by 0 bases and 0 bases, with 10 bases remaining between them. This CDR3 contains 15 residues. CDR1 SGHRS and CDR2 YFSETQ come from the germline V gene. The CDR3 DNA reads TGCGCCAGCAGCTTGGTGTCGTCCAGCTCCTACGAGCAGTACTTC. Protein: CASSLVSSSSYEQYF. The whole variable domain, filled in from reference TRBV5-1 and TRBJ2-7, reads KAGVTQTPRYLIKTRGQQVTLSCSPISGHRSVSWYQQTPGQGLQFLFEYFSETQRNKGNFPGRFSGRQFSNSRSEMNVSTLELGDSALYLCASSLVSSSSYEQYFGPGTRLTVT.

The gene calls are TRBV7-6 and TRBJ1-2; unclear D gene. The V end was cut by 5 bases, the J end by 1 base, with 14 bases between. This CDR3 has 15 amino acids. CDR1 is SGHVS and CDR2 is FNYEAQ in the germline V gene. DNA of the CDR3: TGTGCCAGCAGCCGTAGAGGACTGATTAACTATGGCTACACCTTC. Translating gives CASSRRGLINYGYTF.

The chain links TRBV5-1 to TRBJ1-4, with a weak D call TRBD1 (5 bases). CDR1 and CDR2 (germline): SGHRS, YFSETQ. CDR3 size: 14 residues. Trimming pared 3 bases from V and 11 bases from J, leaving 17 bases between. The CDR3 is CASSSGRTSGKLFF. The CDR3, as DNA: TGCGCCAGCAGCTCGGGACGGACCTCGGGGAAACTGTTTTTT.

This clonotype has only a few counts. J is TRBJ2-1 and V is TRBV3-1; 9 bases agree with TRBD2. The V gene end was trimmed by 1 base and the J gene end by 3 bases; junction bases not matched to a gene: 1. The CDR3 runs to 15 residues. From germline, CDR1 is LGHDT and CDR2 YNNKEL (reference sequence). The CDR3 loop is CASSQASGNYNEQFF. The CDR3 DNA is TGTGCCAGCAGCCAAGCTAGCGGGAACTACAATGAGCAGTTCTTC.

Of note for this clonotype: A much larger clone sits a single nucleotide away, making a read error possible. This CDR3 is missing its conserved last phenylalanine or tryptophan, likely due to a read error. The chain employs TRBV6-1 and TRBJ1-5, with 9 nucleotides matching TRBD1. The CDR3 extends over 17 amino acids. J gave up 2 bases and V 3 bases, and 8 bases lay outside the gene matches. From germline, CDR1 is MNHNS and CDR2 SASEGT. The CDR3 region has the DNA TGTGCCAGCAGTGAGGGACAGGGATTGTTGGGCAATCAGCCCCAGCATCTT. This gives the protein CASSEGQGLLGNQPQHL.

A few counts support this clonotype. The chain recombines TRBV7-6 with TRBJ2-7; D call uncertain. The germline gives CDR1 SGHVS, CDR2 FNYEAQ. This CDR3 spans 14 amino acids. V lost 2 bases and J lost 5, with 13 bases in between. CDR3 in DNA: TGTGCCAGCAGCTTACTCCTCCTGGGGAACGAGCAGTACTTC. Its translation: CASSLLLLGNEQYF. The full variable domain, completed using reference TRBV7-6 and TRBJ2-7, is GAGVSQSPRYKVTKRGQDVALRCDPISGHVSLYWYRQALGQGPEFLTYFNYEAQQDKSGLPNDRFSAERPEGSISTLTIQRTEQRDSAMYRCASSLLLLGNEQYFGPGTRLTVT.

The genes are TRBV7-9 and TRBJ1-1; D not resolved. The CDR3 spans 13 residues. V lost 4 bases, J lost 0 bases, and 6 bases lay in between. Germline V lookup: CDR1 SEHNR, CDR2 FQNEAQ (reference sequence). In DNA form, the CDR3 reads TGTGCCAGCAGCTCCCCAGTGAACACTGAAGCTTTCTTT. Protein product: CASSSPVNTEAFF.

This clonotype was recorded at least ten times. V gene TRBV7-8 combines with J gene TRBJ2-7; the D gene is possibly TRBD2 (5 bases). Germline V gene data show CDR1 as SGHVS and CDR2 as FQNEAQ. The CDR3 totals 12 residues. The V and J ends lost 2 bases and 6 bases respectively, with 8 bases between them. The CDR3 loop is CASSLKRGEQYF. The CDR3 nucleotides are TGTGCCAGCAGCTTAAAACGGGGCGAGCAGTACTTC.

V usage is TRBV20-1 and J usage is TRBJ2-3; D perhaps matches TRBD1 (6 bases). With 6 bases removed from V and 2 bases from J, the gap between germline ends came to 12 bases. The V gene's germline CDR1 is DFQATT and CDR2 SNEGSKA (reference sequence). The CDR3 runs 13 residues. The CDR3 loop is CSATGHSTDTQYF. The CDR3 nucleotides read TGCAGTGCCACGGGACACTCCACAGATACGCAGTATTTT.

The genes are TRBV6-1 and TRBJ2-1, with 8 bases aligning to TRBD1. This CDR3 is 16 amino acids long. The germline V gene has CDR1 MNHNS and CDR2 SASEGT. V shed 3 bases, J shed 3 bases, and the junction held 7 bases outside the gene matches. The chain's CDR3 is CASSEPGTGRYNEQFF. CDR3 DNA sequence: TGTGCCAGCAGTGAGCCCGGGACAGGCCGCTACAATGAGCAGTTCTTC.